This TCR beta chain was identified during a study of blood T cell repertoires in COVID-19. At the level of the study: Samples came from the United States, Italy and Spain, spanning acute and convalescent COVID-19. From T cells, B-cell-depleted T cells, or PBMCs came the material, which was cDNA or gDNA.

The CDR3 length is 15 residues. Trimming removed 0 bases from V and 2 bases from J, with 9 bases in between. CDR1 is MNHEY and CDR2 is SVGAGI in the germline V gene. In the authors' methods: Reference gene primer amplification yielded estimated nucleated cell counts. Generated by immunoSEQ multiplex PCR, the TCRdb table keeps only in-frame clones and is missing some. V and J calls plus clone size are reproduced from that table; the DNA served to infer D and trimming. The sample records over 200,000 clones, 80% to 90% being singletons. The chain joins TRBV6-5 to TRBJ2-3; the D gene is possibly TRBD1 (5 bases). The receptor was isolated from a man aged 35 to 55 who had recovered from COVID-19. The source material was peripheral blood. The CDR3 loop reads CASSYSDSLTDTQYF. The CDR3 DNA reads TGTGCCAGCAGTTACTCCGACAGCCTCACAGATACGCAGTATTTT.